The entry below describes one T cell receptor beta chain. Its antigen is currently unknown. Libraries were prepared by immunoSEQ multiplex PCR; TCRdb keeps only in-frame clonotypes and omits some of them. The sample carries more than 8,500 clones, approximately 79% recorded once. This entry comes from a study of T cell repertoires in ileal Crohn's disease. Overall study context: At postoperative colonoscopy, neoterminal ileum biopsies were taken as M6. Study findings and constraints: The median delay to postoperative endoscopy was approximately 6.4 months.

Documented time point: neoterminal ileum biopsy at postoperative endoscopy, about 6 months after surgery. Patients were adults with ileal or ileocolonic Crohn's disease needing resection. Germline V gene sequence: CDR1 MDHEN, CDR2 SYDVKM. This CDR3 region has 15 residues. The ends were cut back, 8 bases at V and 7 bases at J, with 21 bases in the middle. The specimen was ileal tissue. This clonotype was sampled from an adult with Crohn's disease. The chain uses TRBV28 and TRBJ1-5, with D possibly being TRBD1 (5 bases). The CDR3 coding sequence is TGTGCCAGCGGAACCGGGGCCGAGGGGAGGCAGCCCCAGCATTTT. This sequence encodes CASGTGAEGRQPQHF.